The 29 T cell receptor beta chains in this list originate from one sample, sequenced in a study. TCRdb called the RT-PCR reads again in MiXCR, with one record for every CDR3 protein. The data contain fewer than 800,000 distinct CDR3 sequences, 13% to 15% of them singletons. The specimen sequenced was memory CD4+ T cells from blood. These receptor sequences come from a female donor in good health, serving as a healthy control.

This clonotype was seen at least ten times. The gene calls are TRBV6-2 or TRBV6-3 and TRBJ2-3; D possibly corresponds to TRBD2 (5 bases). Trimming stripped 0 bases from V and 2 bases from J, with 24 bases between. CDR1 MNHEY and CDR2 SVGEGT come from the germline V gene. The CDR3 loop spans 20 amino acids. In nucleotides, the CDR3 is TGTGCCAGCAGTTACTCGATGGGTGGAGCGGAGCCCCCATTCACAGATACGCAGTATTTT. The encoded protein is CASSYSMGGAEPPFTDTQYF.

The chain's CDR3 is CASSQVSTGGTEAFF. For the CDR3, the DNA is TGCGCCAGCAGCCAAGTTTCGACAGGGGGGACTGAAGCTTTCTTT. This rearrangement joins TRBV4-3 to TRBJ1-1; TRBD1 matches 9 bases. CDR3 length: 15 amino acids. V lost 1 base to trimming and J lost 5 bases; unmatched junction nucleotides: 5. Germline loops: CDR1 LGHNA, CDR2 YSLEER.

This chain connects TRBV20-1 to TRBJ1-1; the D is unclear. The germline V gene encodes CDR1 DFQATT and CDR2 SNEGSKA (reference sequence). The CDR3 is 14 residues long. Between the trimmed V and J ends, which lost 2 bases and 4 bases, there was a span of 14 bases. The CDR3 sequence is CSARYPGSPTEAFF. As DNA, the CDR3 is TGCAGTGCTAGATACCCGGGGTCCCCCACTGAAGCTTTCTTT.

This clonotype was counted only a few times. This rearrangement joins TRBV12-3 or TRBV12-4 to TRBJ1-4; 8 nucleotides agree with TRBD1. J gave up 8 bases and V 6 bases, and 5 bases lay outside the gene matches. The CDR3 extends over 13 amino acids. The CDR3 protein is CASSGQGGEKLFF. CDR3 nucleotide sequence: TGTGCCAGCAGCGGACAGGGTGGGGAAAAACTGTTTTTT.

The CDR3: CASSQDGDSFAFF. The CDR3 DNA reads as TGTGCCAGCAGCCAAGATGGGGACTCTTTCGCTTTCTTT. The chain combines TRBV4-2 with TRBJ1-1, with a weak D call TRBD1 (5 bases). CDR1 and CDR2 from the germline V gene are LGHNA and YNFKEQ. The CDR3 runs to 13 residues. V lost 0 bases to trimming and J lost 11 bases, with 13 bases between them.

This clonotype was counted a few times. CDR3 residues: CASGSNYEQYF. CDR3 bases: TGTGCCAGTGGGTCCAACTACGAGCAGTACTTC. The genes are TRBV6-6 and TRBJ2-7; no reliable D call. In germline, CDR1 is MNHNY, CDR2 SVGAGI (reference sequence). The V end was cut by 9 bases, the J end by 3 bases, with 9 bases between. The CDR3 extends over 11 amino acids.

This chain connects TRBV5-1 to TRBJ1-4; possible D gene TRBD1, 5 bases. V lost 4 bases to trimming and J lost 4 bases, with 20 bases between them. The CDR3 length is 17 residues. CDR1 and CDR2 (germline): SGHRS, YFSETQ. CDR3 coding DNA: TGCGCCAGCAGCATCGAAGGGGCTCGAAGGAATAATGAAAAACTGTTTTTT. Protein product: CASSIEGARRNNEKLFF.

The chain joins TRBV12-3 or TRBV12-4 to TRBJ2-7; possible D gene TRBD2, 5 bases. There are 14 residues in the CDR3. The V end lost 6 bases, the J end lost 0 bases, and 12 bases lay between the germline ends. The DNA for the CDR3 is TGTGCCAGCAGCCATAGTGGGAGCTCCTACGAGCAGTACTTC. Amino acids: CASSHSGSSYEQYF.

The chain links TRBV5-1 to TRBJ1-2; D uncertain. This CDR3 has 13 residues. V lost 1 base and J 6 bases, leaving 10 bases between the germline ends. CDR1 and CDR2 from the germline V gene are SGHRS and YFSETQ. Here the CDR3 reads CASSLSWIDGYTF. The CDR3 region has the DNA TGCGCCAGCAGCTTGTCCTGGATCGATGGCTACACCTTC.

Only one count was recorded for this clonotype. The rearrangement links TRBV28 to TRBJ2-1, with D possibly being TRBD1 (5 bases). V was shortened by 6 bases and J by 2 bases, with 14 bases between the two germline ends. From germline, CDR1 is MDHEN and CDR2 SYDVKM. The CDR3 is made up of 15 amino acids. In DNA form, the CDR3 reads TGTGCCAGCAGGCCCAGGGCTACCCCCTACAATGAGCAGTTCTTC. It yields the protein CASRPRATPYNEQFF. The full variable domain, completed using reference TRBV28 and TRBJ2-1, is DVKVTQSSRYLVKRTGEKVFLECVQDMDHENMFWYRQDPGLGLRLIYFSYDVKMKEKGDIPEGYSVSREKKERFSLILESASTNQTSMYLCASRPRATPYNEQFFGPGTRLTVL.

Only a few counts were recorded for this clonotype. This rearrangement joins TRBV20-1 to TRBJ1-3, with D maybe TRBD1 (6 bases). The CDR3 covers 15 residues. Trimming stripped 3 bases from V and 8 bases from J, with 20 bases between. CDR1 and CDR2 from the germline V gene are DFQATT and SNEGSKA (reference sequence). This chain's CDR3 is CSASPLGRGADTIYF. The DNA of the CDR3 is TGCAGTGCTAGTCCATTGGGTAGGGGGGCGGACACCATATATTTT.

This clonotype occurred many times. This sequence joins TRBV7-4 and TRBJ2-3, with 7 bases matching TRBD1. Trimming took 5 bases from V and 10 from J; bases not matched to a gene: 15. Germline values: CDR1 SGHVT, CDR2 SQSDAQ. There are 15 residues in the CDR3. The CDR3 bases are TGTGCCAGCAGCCCCAGGGACAGCGGTAGTAAGGCGCAGTATTTT. Its protein product is CASSPRDSGSKAQYF. The whole variable domain, remainder taken from reference TRBV7-4 and TRBJ2-3, is GAGVSQSPRYKVAKRGRDVALRCDSISGHVTLYWYRQTLGQGSEVLTYSQSDAQRDKSGRPSGRFSAERPERSVSTLKIQRTEQGDSAVYLCASSPRDSGSKAQYFGPGTRLTVL.

This clonotype was detected many times. The chain employs TRBV7-2 and TRBJ1-2, with D maybe TRBD1 (5 bases). In germline, CDR1 is SGHTA, CDR2 FQGNSA. The CDR3 totals 14 residues. Trimming left V 5 bases short and J 8 bases short, with 18 bases between. CDR3 sequence (DNA): TGTGCCAGCAGCCCCGGGACGACTACGGGGGGCTACACCTTC. The encoded protein is CASSPGTTTGGYTF.

A few counts support this clonotype. The J gene is TRBJ2-7, the V gene TRBV7-2; D is tentatively TRBD1 or TRBD2 (7 bases each). CDR1 and CDR2 from the germline V gene are SGHTA and FQGNSA. The CDR3 consists of 17 residues. V was cut by 5 bases and J by 2 bases, with 22 bases left in between. The CDR3, as DNA: TGTGCCAGCAGCCCAGGGGGGGGAAGTAGTGGAACCTACGAGCAGTACTTC. It translates to CASSPGGGSSGTYEQYF.

The CDR3, as DNA: TGTGCCTGGAGTGTAGGGTGGGGCGTAGGGGTACTGTTTTTT. This encodes CAWSVGWGVGVLFF. This chain links TRBV30 with TRBJ1-4, with D perhaps TRBD1 (5 bases). Germline V CDR1 and CDR2: GTSNPN, SVGIG (reference sequence). Trimming removed 0 bases from V and 13 bases from J, with 18 bases in between. This CDR3 contains 14 residues. Supplemented by reference TRBV30 and TRBJ1-4, the full variable domain reads SQTIHQWPATLVQPVGSPLSLECTVEGTSNPNLYWYRQAAGRGLQLLFYSVGIGQISSEVPQNLSASRPQDRQFILSSKKLLLSDSGFYLCAWSVGWGVGVLFFGSGTQLSVL.

The table lists this clonotype with many counts. The V gene is TRBV12-3 or TRBV12-4, the J gene TRBJ2-4; D remains ambiguous. This CDR3 is built from 13 residues. Trimming took off 1 base at V and 0 bases at J, with 1 base between the two ends. CDR3 nucleotides: TGTGCCAGCAGTTTAGTAGCCAAAAACATTCAGTACTTC. Protein product: CASSLVAKNIQYF.

The V call is TRBV19, the J call TRBJ1-5; no definite D call. Germline V gene data show CDR1 as LNHDA and CDR2 as SQIVND (reference sequence). The CDR3 totals 14 residues. Trimming left V 7 bases short and J 5 bases short, with 15 bases between. CDR3 protein: CASTQSGKDQPQHF. The CDR3 DNA is TGTGCCAGTACCCAATCCGGGAAAGATCAGCCCCAGCATTTT.

A few counts support this clonotype. The chain has TRBV20-1 and TRBJ1-4; 7 nucleotides align to TRBD1. CDR3 length: 17 amino acids. The germline CDR1 and CDR2 sequences are DFQATT and SNEGSKA (reference sequence). Germline trimming cut 1 base from V and 4 bases from J; bases unmatched to any gene: 12. CDR3 in amino acids: CSARVLGGGQLNEKLFF. DNA for the CDR3: TGCAGTGCTAGAGTCCTAGGCGGGGGACAGCTTAATGAAAAACTGTTTTTT.

This clonotype was found many times. The chain combines TRBV20-1 with TRBJ2-4; D is unresolved. The germline V and J ends were trimmed by 3 bases and 5 bases, with 17 bases remaining between them. Germline CDR1 and CDR2: DFQATT and SNEGSKA (reference sequence). The CDR3 length is 15 residues. CDR3 bases: TGCAGTGCTAGTGACGGATCCACCTTACAAAACATTCAGTACTTC. It is translated as CSASDGSTLQNIQYF.

Comment on this clonotype: The germline gene is not matched at one end of the junction; a read error may be the cause. The chain has TRBV4-1 and TRBJ2-5; 9 nucleotides align to TRBD2. The CDR3 runs to 17 residues. CDR1 is MGHRA and CDR2 is YSYEKL in the germline V gene. The CDR3 spells CASSELRGGGAGETHYF. The CDR3 bases are TGCGCCAGCAGCGAACTCCGGGGCGGGGGGGCCGGAGAGACCCATTACTTC.

There are many counts of this clonotype. The chain is built from TRBV5-1 and TRBJ1-1; tentatively, D is TRBD1 (6 bases). The CDR3 length is 14 residues. The V and J ends lost 4 bases and 0 bases respectively, with 10 bases between them. CDR1 is SGHRS, CDR2 YFSETQ, per germline. CDR3 bases: TGCGCCAGCAGCCCGGGACACGTGAACACTGAAGCTTTCTTT. Its translation is CASSPGHVNTEAFF.

The chain employs TRBV19 and TRBJ2-7; 7 bases are shared with TRBD1. The trim removed 1 base at V and 3 bases at J, leaving 6 bases unmatched. The CDR3 is 15 amino acids. Germline lookup yields CDR1 LNHDA and CDR2 SQIVND (reference sequence). CDR3 in DNA: TGTGCCAGTAGTATAGGGAGACAGGGATTCTACGAGCAGTACTTC. Amino acid sequence: CASSIGRQGFYEQYF.

This clonotype was observed a handful of times. The chain couples TRBV7-2 to TRBJ2-5; 7 nucleotides agree with TRBD1. V lost 5 bases to trimming and J lost 5 bases; unmatched junction nucleotides: 17. This CDR3 is built from 17 residues. Germline CDR1 and CDR2: SGHTA and FQGNSA. This CDR3 is CASSPRGTAESGETQYF. CDR3 coding DNA: TGTGCCAGCAGCCCCCGTGGGACAGCTGAATCTGGGGAGACCCAGTACTTC. Together with reference TRBV7-2 and TRBJ2-5, the CDR3 gives the full variable domain: GAGVSQSPSNKVTEKGKDVELRCDPISGHTALYWYRQSLGQGLEFLIYFQGNSAPDKSGLPSDRFSAERTGGSVSTLTIQRTQQEDSAVYLCASSPRGTAESGETQYFGPGTRLLVL.

In its sample, this clonotype was seen many times. This chain uses TRBV6-5 with TRBJ1-1, with 8 bases that match TRBD1. The CDR3 has 13 amino acids. Germline-derived CDR1 and CDR2 are MNHEY and SVGAGI. V gave up 7 bases and J gave up 4 bases; unmatched junction bases: 5. The CDR3: CASTRDRGTEAFF. For the CDR3, the DNA is TGTGCCAGCACCAGAGACAGGGGCACTGAAGCTTTCTTT.

This clonotype has at least ten counts. The chain couples TRBV6-5 to TRBJ1-5; D uncertain. The V gene lost 0 bases and the J gene lost 7 bases, with 7 bases spanning the gap. Germline lookup yields CDR1 MNHEY and CDR2 SVGAGI. The CDR3 consists of 13 residues. The CDR3 DNA is TGTGCCAGCAGTTACTCAATCAAACAGCCCCAGCATTTT. Protein product: CASSYSIKQPQHF.

This clonotype was picked up many times. The chain has TRBV5-1 and TRBJ1-6, with 10 nucleotides matching TRBD1. The CDR3 loop spans 15 amino acids. Germline-derived CDR1 and CDR2 are SGHRS and YFSETQ. V trimming: 0 bases; J trimming: 8 bases; junction bases outside the gene matches: 2. The CDR3 is CASSLETGGHSPLHF. The CDR3 DNA reads as TGCGCCAGCAGCTTGGAGACAGGGGGCCATTCACCCCTCCACTTT.

This clonotype was seen a few times. This chain uses TRBV12-3 or TRBV12-4 with TRBJ1-1, with a tentative D call TRBD1 (6 bases). Trimming removed 2 bases at V and 3 bases at J, with 13 bases between. CDR3 size: 15 residues. The DNA for the CDR3 is TGTGCCAGCAGTTTACTATTCAAGGGGGACACTGAAGCTTTCTTT. Encoded protein: CASSLLFKGDTEAFF.

V and J are TRBV20-1 and TRBJ2-2; 7 bases fit TRBD1. The germline CDR1 and CDR2 sequences are DFQATT and SNEGSKA (reference sequence). The V segment lost 0 bases and the J segment 5 bases; nucleotides outside the gene matches: 9. The length of the CDR3 is 16 residues. CDR3 DNA sequence: TGCAGTGCTAGAGATCCGCGACAGGGCGAGACCGGGGAGCTGTTTTTT. Its protein is CSARDPRQGETGELFF.

This clonotype was seen only a few times. The chain combines TRBV6-5 with TRBJ1-4; D is perhaps TRBD1 (6 bases). CDR3 length: 14 residues. Per the germline V gene, CDR1 is MNHEY and CDR2 is SVGAGI. V was clipped by 6 bases and J by 8 bases, with 16 bases between them. CDR3 sequence (DNA): TGTGCCAGCAGGACCGGGACATTGCAGGAAAAACTGTTTTTT. It specifies CASRTGTLQEKLFF.